This TCR beta chain came from a study of blood T cells in healthy people across ages. Study-level information: About one barcoded TCR beta cDNA was captured per two T cells.

Study outcomes and limitations: Both naive CD4+ cell counts and diversity were greater in long-lived donors than in aged donors.

The second PCR ran roughly 7 to 12 cycles with a sample-barcoded 5' primer and J-beta primers. Tags on each cDNA molecule came from a template-switch adaptor with 12 random nucleotides. In TCRdb, the 5' RACE reads were re-called with MiXCR into one record per CDR3 protein. The sample lists around 1,900,000 distinct CDR3 sequences, roughly two fifths seen once, with roughly 24% in the top ten. Peripheral blood was drawn, about 9.7 milliliters per donor. Worth noting for this clonotype: Its antigen is currently unknown.

Sequencing was done on a sample of blood. The sequence was obtained from a human donor in good health.

CDR3 amino acids: CASSQAWTSAYEQYF. The CDR3 DNA is TGCGCCAGCAGCCAAGCCTGGACTAGCGCCTACGAGCAGTACTTC. The chain employs TRBV4-3 and TRBJ2-7; 9 bases are shared with TRBD2. The CDR3 runs 15 residues. Germline V lookup: CDR1 LGHNA, CDR2 YSLEER. V lost 1 base to trimming and J lost 2 bases; unmatched junction nucleotides: 3.